One sample yielded the 32 T cell receptor beta chains listed below, sequenced in a study of Graves' ophthalmopathy and Graves' hyperthyroidism. Amplified material comprised TCR beta CDR3 regions derived from RNA transcripts. HTBI primers were used in a first-round RT-PCR, which preceded a second-round multiplex PCR. MiXCR, applied by TCRdb to the multiplex PCR reads, yields one record per CDR3 protein. The table shows 360,000 or so distinct CDR3 sequences, with about a sixth occurring only once. The sample comprised peripheral blood. The receptors stem from a woman between 18 and 30 years old with Graves' ophthalmopathy.

This clonotype was observed at least ten times. J is TRBJ2-5 and V is TRBV6-1; 12 nucleotides agree with TRBD1. V was pared by 4 bases and J by 4 bases, with 4 bases of the junction left unmatched. The germline V gene encodes CDR1 MNHNS and CDR2 SASEGT. The CDR3 runs to 15 residues. CDR3 in amino acids: CASSVGDRGLETQYF. For the CDR3, the DNA is TGTGCCAGCAGTGTGGGGGACAGGGGGCTAGAGACCCAGTACTTC.

This clonotype was seen ten or more times. The CDR3 loop is CSARFSGNTIYF. The CDR3 nucleotides read TGCAGTGCTAGGTTCTCTGGAAACACCATATATTTT. The genes are TRBV20-1 and TRBJ1-3; unclear D gene. The germline V gene has CDR1 DFQATT and CDR2 SNEGSKA (reference sequence). The V end lost 3 bases, the J end lost 0 bases, and 3 bases lay between the germline ends. The CDR3 is 12 residues long.

This clonotype was observed many times. V is TRBV2 and J is TRBJ2-1; 13 positions agree with TRBD2. The germline V gene encodes CDR1 SNHLY and CDR2 FYNNEI. This CDR3 is 16 amino acids long. J gave up 2 bases and V 6 bases, and 4 bases lay outside the gene matches. This CDR3 is CASSVTSGGAYNEQFF. CDR3 nucleotides: TGTGCCAGCAGCGTTACTAGCGGGGGGGCCTACAATGAGCAGTTCTTC.

This clonotype came up many times. The V call is TRBV2, the J call TRBJ2-2; D is perhaps TRBD1 or TRBD2 (5 bases each). V dropped 4 bases and J dropped 1 base, with 10 bases sitting between them. Germline V gene lookup returns CDR1 SNHLY and CDR2 FYNNEI. The CDR3 spans 15 residues. The CDR3 is CASSGGGGNTGELFF. The CDR3, as DNA: TGTGCCAGCAGTGGTGGTGGGGGGAACACCGGGGAGCTGTTTTTT.

This clonotype was picked up many times. The chain joins TRBV6-5 to TRBJ1-4, with 7 bases matching TRBD1. From germline, CDR1 is MNHEY and CDR2 SVGAGI. The CDR3 length is 15 residues. J was trimmed by 4 bases and V by 5 bases; bases with no gene match: 7. The CDR3 bases are TGTGCCAGCAGTACTCGGGACAGCAGTAATGAAAAACTGTTTTTT. Translated: CASSTRDSSNEKLFF.

In its sample, this clonotype was seen many times. The chain uses TRBV6-5 and TRBJ2-5, with TRBD2 identical over 15 bases. V dropped 6 bases and J dropped 5; count of bases not matched to a gene: 7. CDR1 is MNHEY, CDR2 SVGAGI, per germline. This CDR3 contains 16 residues. As DNA, the CDR3 is TGTGCCAGCAGCCCCGGACTAGCGGGAGGGGGGGAGACCCAGTACTTC. The encoded protein is CASSPGLAGGGETQYF.

This clonotype was detected ten times or more. The chain joins TRBV6-2 or TRBV6-3 to TRBJ1-5; weak D call: TRBD1 (5 bases). Germline loops: CDR1 MNHEY, CDR2 SVGEGT. The V gene lost 4 bases and the J gene lost 5 bases, with 18 bases spanning the gap. This CDR3 is built from 16 residues. CDR3 sequence: CASSFSRDGRYQPQHF. The CDR3, as DNA: TGTGCCAGCAGTTTCTCCCGGGACGGACGTTATCAGCCCCAGCATTTT.

This clonotype was recorded many times. A read error is likely, as this CDR3 ends without the conserved phenylalanine or tryptophan. V is TRBV12-3 or TRBV12-4 and J is TRBJ1-1; D unresolved. The CDR3 runs 14 residues. The ends were cut back, 2 bases at V and 1 base at J, with 8 bases in the middle. The CDR3 region has the DNA TGTGCCAGCAGTTTATTGGGGTGGAACACTGAAGCTTTCCTT. Translation gives CASSLLGWNTEAFL.

This clonotype was found many times. V gene TRBV30 combines with J gene TRBJ2-6; D perhaps matches TRBD2 (6 bases). This CDR3 has 17 residues. Germline-derived CDR1 and CDR2 are GTSNPN and SVGIG (reference sequence). The germline V and J ends were trimmed by 3 bases and 0 bases, with 15 bases remaining between them. The CDR3 DNA follows: TGTGCCTGGAGCGTGGACTACTCGAGCTCTGGGGCCAACGTCCTGACTTTC. Translated: CAWSVDYSSSGANVLTF.

In its sample, this clonotype was seen many times. V is TRBV11-2 and J is TRBJ2-2; 8 bases match TRBD1. The length of the CDR3 is 15 residues. After removal of 5 bases from V and 0 bases from J, the junction contained 2 bases not matched to a gene. CDR1 is SGHAT and CDR2 is FQNNGV in the germline V gene. The CDR3 spells CASSATGANTGELFF. CDR3 DNA: TGTGCCAGCAGCGCGACAGGGGCGAACACCGGGGAGCTGTTTTTT.

This clonotype was seen ten or more times. The rearrangement links TRBV29-1 to TRBJ1-1, with 8 bases that match TRBD1. Germline lookup yields CDR1 SQVTM and CDR2 ANQGSEA. The CDR3 is 13 amino acids. V trimming: 6 bases; J trimming: 8 bases; junction bases outside the gene matches: 11. The CDR3 region has the DNA TGCAGCGTCGTGACAGGGGCACTAGGGGAAGCTTTCTTT. It is translated as CSVVTGALGEAFF.

In this sample, this clonotype turned up many times. The V and J genes are TRBV7-3 and TRBJ1-2; 8 bases map to TRBD1. V was clipped by 5 bases and J by 3 bases; unmatched bases: 8. Germline CDR1 reads SGHTA; CDR2 reads FQGTGA. The CDR3 spans 15 residues. The CDR3 region is CASSKTGEGHYGYTF. CDR3 in DNA: TGTGCCAGCAGCAAGACAGGGGAAGGGCACTATGGCTACACCTTC.

The table lists this clonotype with many counts. The gene calls are TRBV7-9 and TRBJ2-7, with 9 bases matching TRBD1. Looked up from germline, CDR1 is SEHNR and CDR2 is FQNEAQ (reference sequence). The J segment lost 7 bases and the V segment lost 5 bases, leaving 12 bases of the junction unmatched. The CDR3 spans 15 residues. CDR3 protein: CASSPPGTGSGEQYF. The CDR3 nucleotides read TGTGCCAGCAGCCCTCCCGGGACAGGGTCTGGGGAGCAGTACTTC. Variable domain in full (rest from reference TRBV7-9 and TRBJ2-7): DTGVSQNPRHKITKRGQNVTFRCDPISEHNRLYWYRQTLGQGPEFLTYFQNEAQLEKSRLLSDRFSAERPKGSFSTLEIQRTEQGDSAMYLCASSPPGTGSGEQYFGPGTRLTVT.

In this sample, this clonotype turned up many times. This rearrangement joins TRBV28 to TRBJ2-7, with TRBD1 matching 10 bases. The CDR3 covers 15 residues. V lost 5 bases and J lost 4; bases outside the gene matches: 8. Per germline, CDR1 MDHEN and CDR2 SYDVKM. CDR3 residues: CASSPGTGAPYEQYF. The CDR3 DNA sequence: TGTGCCAGCAGTCCCGGGACAGGGGCCCCATACGAGCAGTACTTC.

At least ten counts were recorded for this clonotype. The chain links TRBV9 to TRBJ1-2, with D unclear. The CDR3 has 14 amino acids. Germline CDR1 SGDLS, CDR2 YYNGEE. V lost 0 bases and J 4 bases, leaving 10 bases between the germline ends. CDR3 sequence: CASSVARAGYGYTF. For the CDR3, the DNA is TGTGCCAGCAGCGTAGCTCGGGCTGGCTATGGCTACACCTTC.

This clonotype appeared many times. The chain has TRBV5-1 and TRBJ1-4, with no clear D. The CDR3 spans 15 residues. Germline V gives CDR1 SGHRS, CDR2 YFSETQ. V was trimmed by 4 bases and J by 0 bases, leaving 10 bases between them. CDR3 nucleotides: TGCGCCAGCAGCGAGAATACGGCAACTAATGAAAAACTGTTTTTT. Its protein is CASSENTATNEKLFF.

This clonotype was counted many times. The rearrangement joins TRBV25-1 to TRBJ2-5, with TRBD1 as a possible D gene (6 bases). Germline V CDR1 and CDR2: MGHDK, SYGVNS. The CDR3 sequence is 14 residues long. Trimming removed 5 bases from V and 5 bases from J, with 15 bases in between. The DNA for the CDR3 is TGTGCCAGCAGTAAGGGCAGGGGAAAGGAGACCCAGTACTTC. Translation: CASSKGRGKETQYF.

This clonotype was counted only a few times. V gene TRBV20-1 combines with J gene TRBJ1-5; a possible D gene is TRBD1 (5 bases). This CDR3 contains 15 residues. V was shortened by 5 bases and J by 8 bases, with 22 bases between the two germline ends. Germline assignment: CDR1 DFQATT and CDR2 SNEGSKA (reference sequence). CDR3 loop: CSAVIPGLPREPQHF. The CDR3 DNA sequence: TGCAGTGCTGTCATCCCGGGACTTCCCCGGGAGCCCCAGCATTTT.

This clonotype has ten or more counts. This rearrangement joins TRBV6-5 to TRBJ2-7; D unresolved. The CDR3 sequence is 14 residues long. Per germline, CDR1 MNHEY and CDR2 SVGAGI. The V gene lost 2 bases and the J gene lost 2 bases, with 10 bases spanning the gap. CDR3 DNA: TGTGCCAGCAGTTACGCCGGCGGACCCTACGAGCAGTACTTC. Its protein is CASSYAGGPYEQYF.

This clonotype was observed many times. The chain links TRBV20-1 to TRBJ1-1, with D perhaps matching TRBD1 (5 bases). The CDR3 runs to 13 residues. Trimming removed 0 bases from V and 4 bases from J, with 9 bases in between. CDR1 is DFQATT and CDR2 is SNEGSKA in the germline V gene (reference sequence). The CDR3 sequence is CSARDKGITEAFF. The CDR3 DNA follows: TGCAGTGCTAGAGATAAGGGGATCACTGAAGCTTTCTTT.

This clonotype has at least ten counts. The chain has TRBV14 and TRBJ1-1; D ambiguous. Germline loops: CDR1 SGHDN, CDR2 FVKESK. The CDR3 is made up of 13 amino acids. Trimming took 1 base from V and 8 from J, leaving 11 bases between them. CDR3 sequence reads: CASSQVGTEEAFF. The CDR3 DNA reads TGTGCCAGCAGCCAAGTGGGCACGGAGGAAGCTTTCTTT.

This clonotype occurred many times. The rearrangement links TRBV6-5 to TRBJ1-1; D is undetermined. The CDR3 runs to 14 residues. V was trimmed by 5 bases and J by 3 bases, leaving 13 bases between them. The germline CDR1 and CDR2 sequences are MNHEY and SVGAGI. The CDR3 sequence is CASSRPTPDTEAFF. In DNA, the CDR3 is TGTGCCAGCAGTCGACCCACTCCGGACACTGAAGCTTTCTTT.

This chain connects TRBV29-1 to TRBJ1-2; a possible D gene is TRBD1 (5 bases). The CDR3 has 12 residues. V dropped 6 bases and J dropped 0 bases, with 8 bases sitting between them. Germline lookup yields CDR1 SQVTM and CDR2 ANQGSEA. The CDR3 sequence is CSVETANYGYTF. CDR3 bases: TGCAGCGTAGAGACAGCTAACTATGGCTACACCTTC.

The chain carries TRBV11-2 and TRBJ1-1; D might be TRBD1 (6 bases). Trimming shortened V by 1 base and J by 5 bases, and 20 bases separated the two germline ends. Per the germline V gene, CDR1 is SGHAT and CDR2 is FQNNGV. The CDR3 is made up of 17 amino acids. The CDR3 region has the DNA TGTGCCAGCAGCTTAGGGTCAGGGAGGAACAGGGAGACTGAAGCTTTCTTT. Translation gives CASSLGSGRNRETEAFF.

This clonotype has just one count. CDR3 nucleotides: TGTGCCAGCTCACCCGACAGGGGGGTTATAGGAGGGAAAGGTACTGAAGCTTTCTTT. It translates to CASSPDRGVIGGKGTEAFF. The chain carries TRBV18 and TRBJ1-1, with TRBD1 identical over 9 bases. The CDR3 length is 19 residues. The J segment lost 5 bases and the V segment lost 3 bases, leaving 19 bases of the junction unmatched. Germline CDR1 and CDR2: KGHSH and LQKENI.

The J gene is TRBJ1-1, the V gene TRBV12-5; D unresolved. V lost 7 bases, J lost 2 bases, and 11 bases lay in between. The CDR3 length is 13 residues. CDR1 and CDR2 (germline): LGHNT, FRNRAP. CDR3 sequence reads: CASAPGPNTEAFF. DNA for the CDR3: TGTGCTAGTGCCCCCGGGCCTAACACTGAAGCTTTCTTT.

This clonotype was found many times. J is TRBJ2-2 and V is TRBV24-1; 10 bases are a match to TRBD1. Unmatched junction bases numbered 3, after V lost 7 bases and J lost 5 bases. The CDR3 is 14 amino acids. Germline V gives CDR1 KGHDR, CDR2 SFDVKD. CDR3 region: CATRPGQGTGELFF. The CDR3 DNA reads as TGTGCCACCAGACCGGGACAGGGGACCGGGGAGCTGTTTTTT.

This clonotype was seen at least ten times. The V gene is TRBV6-5, the J gene TRBJ1-5; D gene ambiguous. Per germline, CDR1 MNHEY and CDR2 SVGAGI. There are 15 residues in the CDR3. The V end was cut by 2 bases, the J end by 1 base, with 9 bases between. The CDR3 region has the DNA TGTGCCAGCAGTTACGGGCCTCGGAGCAATCAGCCCCAGCATTTT. This encodes CASSYGPRSNQPQHF.

This chain links TRBV2 with TRBJ1-6, with D hard to call. Germline CDR1 and CDR2: SNHLY and FYNNEI. The CDR3 consists of 15 residues. Between the trimmed V and J ends, which lost 6 bases and 5 bases, there was a span of 14 bases. CDR3 sequence: CASSLTPADNSPLHF. CDR3 in DNA: TGTGCCAGCAGCTTAACGCCAGCAGATAATTCACCCCTCCACTTT. The full variable domain, its missing parts supplied by reference TRBV2 and TRBJ1-6, is EPEVTQTPSHQVTQMGQEVILRCVPISNHLYFYWYRQILGQKVEFLVSFYNNEISEKSEIFDDQFSVERPDGSNFTLKIRSTKLEDSAMYFCASSLTPADNSPLHFGNGTRLTVT.

The rearrangement uses TRBV6-1 and TRBJ2-7; 10 bases map to TRBD1. This CDR3 is built from 12 residues. Germline assignment: CDR1 MNHNS and CDR2 SASEGT. V trimming: 9 bases; J trimming: 5 bases; junction bases outside the gene matches: 4. This chain's CDR3 is CARRGQGNEQYF. In DNA form, the CDR3 reads TGTGCCAGGCGGGGACAGGGGAACGAGCAGTACTTC.

This clonotype was seen once. The rearrangement joins TRBV28 to TRBJ1-1; 8 positions agree with TRBD1. V lost 4 bases to trimming and J lost 3 bases; unmatched junction nucleotides: 4. Germline-derived CDR1 and CDR2 are MDHEN and SYDVKM. This CDR3 has 14 residues. CDR3 nucleotides: TGTGCCAGCAGTTGGGACAGGTCGGACACTGAAGCTTTCTTT. This gives the protein CASSWDRSDTEAFF. Full variable domain (outside the CDR3, taken from reference TRBV28 and TRBJ1-1): DVKVTQSSRYLVKRTGEKVFLECVQDMDHENMFWYRQDPGLGLRLIYFSYDVKMKEKGDIPEGYSVSREKKERFSLILESASTNQTSMYLCASSWDRSDTEAFFGQGTRLTVV.

This chain joins TRBV30 and TRBJ2-5; 7 nucleotides agree with TRBD2. CDR1 and CDR2 from the germline V gene are GTSNPN and SVGIG (reference sequence). The CDR3 is made up of 11 amino acids. The CDR3 DNA sequence: TGTGGAGCGGGGAACCAAGAGACCCAGTACTTC. It codes for CGAGNQETQYF.